These 10 T cell receptor beta chains were all obtained from the same sample, sequenced in a study of beta chain features in type 1 diabetes. General study findings and limits: The study found moderately but significantly shorter TCRB CDR3s in all four CD4+ subsets of Type 1 diabetes patients.

Their specific antigens are unknown. Every isolated RNA sample was fully reverse transcribed, so sequencing captured expressed TCRB transcripts. Assay: immunoSEQ multiplex PCR; the TCRdb copy retains only in-frame clones and omits some. In the table there are about 270,000 clones, 14% of which are singletons. The sample taken for sequencing was naive CD4+ T cells from blood. These receptors came from a man between 25 and 39 years old with type 1 diabetes.

This clone was observed a handful of times. The V and J genes are TRBV23-1 and TRBJ2-2; 9 bases are shared with TRBD1. TRBV23-1 is marked as an open reading frame, function uncertain. Unmatched junction bases numbered 8, after V lost 8 bases and J lost 10 bases. This CDR3 is built from 13 residues. DNA of the CDR3: TGCGCCAGCCGGACAGGGGAAAAAGAGGAGCTGTTTTTT. Residues: CASRTGEKEELFF.

There are a few counts of this clone. The chain combines TRBV27 with TRBJ2-7; TRBD2 matches at 10 bases. Germline lookup yields CDR1 MNHEY and CDR2 SMNVEV (reference sequence). The CDR3 spans 16 residues. V dropped 5 bases and J dropped 5; count of bases not matched to a gene: 12. In nucleotides, the CDR3 is TGTGCCAGCAGTCTTTTAGCGGGAGGTAGGGATAACGAGCAGTACTTC. The encoded protein is CASSLLAGGRDNEQYF.

The chain links TRBV7-3 to TRBJ2-6, with D uncertain. The CDR3 sequence is 17 residues long. The V and J ends lost 2 bases and 0 bases respectively, with 11 bases between them. Looked up from germline, CDR1 is SGHTA and CDR2 is FQGTGA. As DNA, the CDR3 is TGTGCCAGCAGCTTATCCAACCCGGGCTCTGGGGCCAACGTCCTGACTTTC. Protein sequence: CASSLSNPGSGANVLTF.

This clone turned up a few times. The chain links TRBV5-1 to TRBJ2-3; the D gene is possibly TRBD1 (5 bases). V was trimmed by 0 bases and J by 4 bases, leaving 15 bases between them. The V gene's germline CDR1 is SGHRS and CDR2 YFSETQ. The length of the CDR3 is 16 residues. CDR3 protein: CASSLASDSRSDTQYF. CDR3 nucleotide sequence: TGCGCCAGCAGCTTGGCCTCAGACAGCCGATCAGATACGCAGTATTTT. Full variable domain (rest looked up from reference TRBV5-1 and TRBJ2-3): KAGVTQTPRYLIKTRGQQVTLSCSPISGHRSVSWYQQTPGQGLQFLFEYFSETQRNKGNFPGRFSGRQFSNSRSEMNVSTLELGDSALYLCASSLASDSRSDTQYFGPGTRLTVL.

The chain uses TRBV18 and TRBJ2-7; D remains ambiguous. This CDR3 region has 11 residues. The ends were cut back, 8 bases at V and 6 bases at J, with 11 bases in the middle. Germline lookup yields CDR1 KGHSH and CDR2 LQKENI. The CDR3 sequence is CASRGPIEQYF. Here the CDR3 DNA reads TGTGCCAGCAGAGGTCCTATCGAGCAGTACTTC.

The rearrangement joins TRBV7-8 to TRBJ2-1; D possibly corresponds to TRBD2 (6 bases). Deletions cut 2 bases from V and 4 bases from J, with 18 bases between. Per the germline V gene, CDR1 is SGHVS and CDR2 is FQNEAQ. The CDR3 extends over 17 amino acids. As DNA, the CDR3 is TGTGCCAGCAGCTTAATCGGTTTCGGGGGAGAGTACAATGAGCAGTTCTTC. Residues: CASSLIGFGGEYNEQFF.

In this sample, this clone turned up a few times. This chain connects TRBV6-5 to TRBJ2-3; 12 bases agree with TRBD1. V lost 6 bases, J lost 6 bases, and 7 bases stayed unmatched. Germline V gene lookup returns CDR1 MNHEY and CDR2 SVGAGI. This CDR3 is built from 15 residues. The CDR3 DNA is TGTGCCAGCAGGAACGGGGGACAGGGGGCGGATACGCAGTATTTT. Protein product: CASRNGGQGADTQYF.

V gene TRBV30 combines with J gene TRBJ2-3, with D maybe TRBD1 (6 bases). Trimming took off 3 bases at V and 4 bases at J, with 8 bases between the two ends. This CDR3 has 12 amino acids. From germline, CDR1 is GTSNPN and CDR2 SVGIG (reference sequence). The CDR3 DNA is TGTGCCTGGAGCCGGACAGCAGATACGCAGTATTTT. It encodes CAWSRTADTQYF.

This clone was seen a few times. The chain combines TRBV2 with TRBJ2-7; 11 nucleotides line up with TRBD2. There are 15 residues in the CDR3. The V gene end was trimmed by 4 bases and the J gene end by 3 bases; junction bases not matched to a gene: 5. The germline CDR1 and CDR2 sequences are SNHLY and FYNNEI. The DNA for the CDR3 is TGTGCCAGCAGTGCACTAGCGGGAGTGGGCTACGAGCAGTACTTC. Amino acids: CASSALAGVGYEQYF.

This clone was counted only a few times. V and J are TRBV6-6 and TRBJ2-5; 9 positions agree with TRBD1. The CDR3 covers 14 residues. The V gene end was trimmed by 6 bases and the J gene end by 3 bases; junction bases not matched to a gene: 5. In germline, CDR1 is MNHNY, CDR2 SVGAGI (reference sequence). The CDR3 bases are TGTGCCAGCAGACAGGGGGCAGTGGAAGAGACCCAGTACTTC. Encoded protein: CASRQGAVEETQYF.